What follows are 2 T cell receptor beta chains derived from one specimen sequenced in a study of pediatric ulcerative colitis. The method was immunoSEQ multiplex PCR; TCRdb's version includes in-frame clones alone and lacks a portion of them. Here the sample spans more than 15,000 clones, about 76% being singletons. The rectum was sampled with one to two pinch biopsies at colonoscopy. Source material: gut tissue. The receptors were sampled from a girl aged 5-17 years with moderate ulcerative colitis.

The rearrangement joins TRBV6-1 to TRBJ1-3; a weak D match, TRBD1 (5 bases). The CDR3 consists of 15 residues. Trimming left V 6 bases short and J 0 bases short, with 12 bases between. Germline V lookup: CDR1 MNHNS, CDR2 SASEGT. The CDR3 sequence is CASRTRQSSGNTIYF. The CDR3 DNA reads as TGTGCCAGCAGGACCCGACAGTCCTCTGGAAACACCATATATTTT.

This clone has a single count. V usage is TRBV4-2 and J usage is TRBJ1-1; D might be TRBD1 (5 bases). Trimming left V 0 bases short and J 5 bases short, with 10 bases between. Germline V gene sequence: CDR1 LGHNA, CDR2 YNFKEQ. This CDR3 region has 14 residues. The CDR3 bases are TGTGCCAGCAGCCAAGATCGGGGCAGTACTGAAGCTTTCTTT. Protein product: CASSQDRGSTEAFF.